Listed below are T cell receptor beta chains from one sample, sequenced in a study of relationships among human T cell subsets. TCRdb fed the multiplex PCR reads into MiXCR, producing one record per CDR3 protein. Here the sample spans thousands of distinct CDR3 sequences, 45% to 65% being singletons. Input material: memory T cells sorted from blood. These receptors all stem from a man aged 40-49 years in good health. The CDR3 runs from the conserved cysteine through the conserved F or W. The D gene is left open where the match is weak. Clone size, where shown, is once, few, many, or a class for clones that have expanded.

j_call d_call clone_size v_call cdr3_nt cdr3_aa
TRBJ1-2 TRBD1 - TRBV24-1 TGTGCCACCAGTGAGGCAGGGGGCCTCGGCGGCTACACCTTC CATSEAGGLGGYTF
TRBJ2-7 - - TRBV28 TGTGCCAGCAGAGGGCCCTCGAAAGGCTACGAGCAGTACTTC CASRGPSKGYEQYF
TRBJ2-6 TRBD1 medium-sized TRBV12-3/TRBV12-4 TGTGCCAGCAGTGGACAGGGGTTCTCTGGGGCCAACGTCCTGACTTTC CASSGQGFSGANVLTF
TRBJ2-5 TRBD1 - TRBV5-1 TGCGCCAGCAGCTCTACAGGGGAGCCGCAAGAGACCCAGTACTTC CASSSTGEPQETQYF
TRBJ2-2 TRBD2 - TRBV5-5 TGTGCCAGCAGCCCGGGGACTAGCGGGAGAAACACCGGGGAGCTGTTTTTT CASSPGTSGRNTGELFF
TRBJ2-1 TRBD2 - TRBV30 TGTGCCTGGAGTAAACTAGCGGCCAACAATGAGCAGTTCTTC CAWSKLAANNEQFF
TRBJ1-6 - - TRBV30 TGTGCCTGGAGTGGCCCACAGTCACCCCTCCACTTT CAWSGPQSPLHF
TRBJ1-2 - - TRBV28 TGTGCCAGCTGGACTCCCCGGGCAGCTTATGGGTACACTTTC CASWTPRAAYGYTF
TRBJ2-3 - few TRBV28 TGTGCCAGCGGGCGGAGGGCACCAGATACGCAGTATTTT CASGRRAPDTQYF
TRBJ2-1 TRBD2 - TRBV28 TGTGCCAGCAGTTTTCCCGGGACTAGCGGGAATCTTGCACAGTTCTTC CASSFPGTSGNLAQFF
TRBJ1-2 TRBD1 - TRBV20-1 TGCAGTGCTTATGGGACAGGGGAAGGCTACACCTTC CSAYGTGEGYTF
TRBJ1-5 - - TRBV30 TGTGCCTGGAGGAGACTGGGGAGGAATCAGCCCCAGCATTTT CAWRRLGRNQPQHF
TRBJ2-7 - few TRBV27 TGTGCCAGCAGTTTATCTTTCCGGGGGAGCTCCTACGAGCAGTACTTC CASSLSFRGSSYEQYF
TRBJ2-1 - medium-sized TRBV11-2 TGTGCCAGCAGCTTAGATCGCGATGAGCAGTTCTTC CASSLDRDEQFF
TRBJ1-5 TRBD1 - TRBV6-1 TGTGCCAGCAGTGAAGCCCCTTTCGCAGGGGGCGCGGGGAGCAATCAGCCCCAGCATTTT CASSEAPFAGGAGSNQPQHF
TRBJ1-1 - large TRBV11-2 TGTGCCAGCAGCTTAAGCGGGAACACTGAAGCTTTCTTT CASSLSGNTEAFF
TRBJ2-7 - few TRBV28 TGTGCCAGCTCCGGTGCCTCCTACGAGCAGTACTTC CASSGASYEQYF
TRBJ1-6 TRBD1 - TRBV20-1 TGCAGTGCTAGATCGGGGACAGTTGTCCGCAAGAATTCACCCCTCCACTTT CSARSGTVVRKNSPLHF
TRBJ2-7 TRBD2 - TRBV28 TGTGCCAGCAGTTTTAGCGGGAGCCACGAGCAGTACTTC CASSFSGSHEQYF
TRBJ2-3 - once TRBV27 TGTGCCAGCAGTTCGATAAAGGGCCGTCTTGATACGCAGTATTTT CASSSIKGRLDTQYF
TRBJ2-7 TRBD1 - TRBV11-3 TGTGCCAGCAGCTTTCAGGGGGCCGACGAGCAGTACTTC CASSFQGADEQYF
TRBJ2-1 TRBD2 - TRBV12-3/TRBV12-4 TGTGCCAGCACCCGGACTAGCGGGAGCAATGAGCAGTCCTTC CASTRTSGSNEQSF
TRBJ2-5 TRBD2 once TRBV6-5 TGTGCCAGCAGTTACTCCGGGACTAGCGGGGTCGGGACCCAGTACTTC CASSYSGTSGVGTQYF
TRBJ2-7 TRBD1 few TRBV18 TGTGCCAGCTTAACGACAGGGAGCGAGCAGTACTTC CASLTTGSEQYF
TRBJ1-3 - once TRBV10-1 TGCGCCAGCAGTGAAACAAGGGCAGCTGGAAACACCATATATTTT CASSETRAAGNTIYF
TRBJ2-4 - few TRBV28 TGTGCCAGCAGTGGAAGGTGGGGGCAAAACATTCAGTACTTT CASSGRWGQNIQYF
TRBJ2-7 - - TRBV27 TGTGCCAGCAGTTTAACGGTGCGGGCGGGGTACGAGCAGTACTTC CASSLTVRAGYEQYF
TRBJ2-3 TRBD2 few TRBV11-1 TGTGCCAGCGGCGGACTAGCGGGTTACACAGATACGCAGTATTTT CASGGLAGYTDTQYF
TRBJ2-2 - - TRBV12-3/TRBV12-4 TGTGCCAGCAGCTTAGACGTCGGGGAGCTGTTTTTT CASSLDVGELFF
TRBJ2-5 TRBD1 - TRBV5-1 TGCGCCAGCAGCTTATATGACAGGGCGGATCTAGAGACCCAGTACTTC CASSLYDRADLETQYF
TRBJ1-2 - few TRBV28 TGTGCCGGCCGAATGTCGGCAGGGCATGGCTACACCTTC CAGRMSAGHGYTF
TRBJ2-7 TRBD2 - TRBV2 TGTGCCAGCAAGGCTACTAGCGGCACCTACGAGCAGTACTTC CASKATSGTYEQYF
TRBJ2-7 TRBD2 - TRBV6-6 TGTGCCGCCTCTCCAGCGGGAGGGCAGGCAAACGAGCAGTACTTC CAASPAGGQANEQYF
TRBJ2-1 TRBD2 - TRBV4-1 TGCGCCAGCAGCCAAAATAGCGGGAGGGCCAGAGAGCAGTTCTTC CASSQNSGRAREQFF
TRBJ2-5 - few TRBV4-1 TGCGCCAGCAGCCAAGGTTGGGGAGTAGGGGGAGAGACCCAGTACTTC CASSQGWGVGGETQYF
TRBJ2-7 TRBD1 - TRBV11-2 TGTGCCAGCAGCTTAGAAGACAGGGCCTCCTACGAGCAGTACTTC CASSLEDRASYEQYF
TRBJ1-1 - few TRBV11-2 TGTGCCAGCAGGCGTCAGGGGAACACTGAAGCTTTCTTT CASRRQGNTEAFF
TRBJ1-1 TRBD1 - TRBV28 TGTGCCAGCATCAGGGGACAGGGTAAAGCTTTCTTT CASIRGQGKAFF
TRBJ2-1 - - TRBV15 TGTGCCACCAGCGGGGACCTCCGAAACAATGAGCAGTTCTTC CATSGDLRNNEQFF
TRBJ1-3 - - TRBV6-6 TGTGCCAGCAGTTACTCGAGCAATGGAAACACCATATATTTT CASSYSSNGNTIYF
TRBJ2-1 - - TRBV19 TGTGCCAGTAGTGCCTCCTCTAGAGGGACTGAGCAGTTCTTC CASSASSRGTEQFF
TRBJ1-2 - - TRBV28 TGTGCCAGCCTAAGCGGAAACCGGGACGCTCTCACCTTC CASLSGNRDALTF
TRBJ2-2 TRBD1 - TRBV5-6 TGTGCCAGCAGCATGCCGGGACAGGGGGCGCGCACCGGGGAGCTGTTTTTT CASSMPGQGARTGELFF
TRBJ2-7 TRBD2 - TRBV20-1 TGCAGTGCTAGAGATCTGCTAGCGGGAGTGTCCTACGAGCAGTACTTC CSARDLLAGVSYEQYF
TRBJ2-1 TRBD2 - TRBV30 TGTGCCTCTACCAGCGGGAGCCGGTCCTACAATGAGCAGTTCTTC CASTSGSRSYNEQFF
TRBJ2-1 TRBD1 - TRBV12-3/TRBV12-4 TGTGCCAGCAGTTTAGGCGACAGGGGCAATGAGCAGTTCTTC CASSLGDRGNEQFF
TRBJ1-5 TRBD1 - TRBV6-5 TGTGCCAGCAGTCAGGCCGGGACAGGGAGCAATCAGCCCCAGCATTTT CASSQAGTGSNQPQHF
TRBJ2-3 - - TRBV6-6 TGTGCCAGCAGTTTCACAGGTGATACGCAGTATTTT CASSFTGDTQYF
TRBJ2-1 - - TRBV12-3/TRBV12-4 TGTGCCAGCAGTTCGAATAGCACCCACAATGAGCAGTTCTTC CASSSNSTHNEQFF
TRBJ2-3 TRBD1 - TRBV12-3/TRBV12-4 TGTGCCAGCAGACACAGGGGGCTTTACACAGATACGCAGTATTTT CASRHRGLYTDTQYF
TRBJ2-7 TRBD2 once TRBV5-1 TGCGCCAGCAGCTCGGGAGCTGGGACTAGCAATGTGCGCGAGCAGTACTTC CASSSGAGTSNVREQYF
TRBJ1-2 - once TRBV28 TGTGCCAGCAGTTCCCCAGGCGGATATAACTATGGCTACACCTTC CASSSPGGYNYGYTF
TRBJ2-7 - - TRBV28 TGTGCCAGCAGTCCCACAGGGAATAGATACGAGCAGTACTTC CASSPTGNRYEQYF